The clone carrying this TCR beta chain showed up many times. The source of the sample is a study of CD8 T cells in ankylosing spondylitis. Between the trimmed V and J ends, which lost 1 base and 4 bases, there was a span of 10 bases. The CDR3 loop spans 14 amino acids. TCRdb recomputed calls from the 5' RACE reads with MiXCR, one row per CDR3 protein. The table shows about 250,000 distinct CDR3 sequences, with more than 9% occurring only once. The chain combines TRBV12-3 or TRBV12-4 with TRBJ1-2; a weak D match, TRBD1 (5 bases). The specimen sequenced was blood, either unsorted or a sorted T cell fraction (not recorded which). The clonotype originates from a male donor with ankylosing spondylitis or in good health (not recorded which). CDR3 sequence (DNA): TGTGCCAGCAGTTTAGGGACGGGGGGCTATGGCTACACCTTC. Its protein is CASSLGTGGYGYTF.